This T cell receptor beta chain came from a study of cytomegalovirus exposure and HLA in healthy donors. The wider study: Inside one of the first data releases sat 80 million to 95 million unique TCRs taken from HLA-typed donors.

Study findings and constraints: High specificity and sensitivity for cytomegalovirus status were reported for the classifier. Among TCR sequences, most were rare, though some public TCRs appeared in many donors. Across donors, sequencing depth was assumed by presence/absence analyses to be roughly uniform.

Regarding this clone: Its target is not known.

V lost 5 bases to trimming and J lost 5 bases; unmatched junction nucleotides: 3. The CDR3 spans 15 residues. Germline assignment: CDR1 MNHEY and CDR2 SVGAGI. The PCR had 60 Vbeta and 13 Jbeta primers. Profiled with immunoSEQ multiplex PCR; TCRdb holds only in-frame clones, not every one. The listing contains some 130,000 clones. V and J are TRBV6-5 and TRBJ2-3; 14 bases are a match to TRBD2. The sequenced sample consisted of PBMCs. The TCR was taken from a woman aged 55-69 years in good health and CMV-seronegative. The CDR3 bases are TGTGCCAGCAGTGGACTAGCGGGGGGAGGAGATACGCAGTATTTT. It specifies CASSGLAGGGDTQYF.